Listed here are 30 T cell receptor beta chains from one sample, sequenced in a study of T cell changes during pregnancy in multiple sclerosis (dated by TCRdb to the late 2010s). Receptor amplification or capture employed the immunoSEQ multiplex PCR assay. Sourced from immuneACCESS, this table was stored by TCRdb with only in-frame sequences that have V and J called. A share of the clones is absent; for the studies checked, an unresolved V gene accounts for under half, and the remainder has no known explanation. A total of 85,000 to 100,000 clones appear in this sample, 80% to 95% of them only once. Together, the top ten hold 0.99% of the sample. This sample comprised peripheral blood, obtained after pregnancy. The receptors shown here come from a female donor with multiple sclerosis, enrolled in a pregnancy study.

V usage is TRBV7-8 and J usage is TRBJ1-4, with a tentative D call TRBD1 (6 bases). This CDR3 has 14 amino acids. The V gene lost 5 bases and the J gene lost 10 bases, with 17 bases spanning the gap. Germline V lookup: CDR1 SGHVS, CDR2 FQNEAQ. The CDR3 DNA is TGTGCCAGCAGCCTTCTAGGGGGGGCGGGAAAACTGTTTTTT. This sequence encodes CASSLLGGAGKLFF.

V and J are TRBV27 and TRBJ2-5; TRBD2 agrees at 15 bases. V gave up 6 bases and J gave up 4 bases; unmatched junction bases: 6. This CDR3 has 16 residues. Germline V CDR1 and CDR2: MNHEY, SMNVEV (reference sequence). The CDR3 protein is CASSELGLAGGETQYF. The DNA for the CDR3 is TGTGCCAGCAGCGAACTGGGACTAGCGGGAGGAGAGACCCAGTACTTC.

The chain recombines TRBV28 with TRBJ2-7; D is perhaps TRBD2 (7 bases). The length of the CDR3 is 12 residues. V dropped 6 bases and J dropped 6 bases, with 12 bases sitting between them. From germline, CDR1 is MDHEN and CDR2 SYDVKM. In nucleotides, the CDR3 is TGTGCCAGCAGGGGGGGGGCTGCCGAGCAGTACTTC. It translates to CASRGGAAEQYF.

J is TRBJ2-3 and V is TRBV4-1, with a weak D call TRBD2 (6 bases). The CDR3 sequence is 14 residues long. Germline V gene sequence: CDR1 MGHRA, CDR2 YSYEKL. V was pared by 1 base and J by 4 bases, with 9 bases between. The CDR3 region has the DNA TGCGCCAGCAGCCAAGTTAGCGGAGCAGATACGCAGTATTTT. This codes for CASSQVSGADTQYF.

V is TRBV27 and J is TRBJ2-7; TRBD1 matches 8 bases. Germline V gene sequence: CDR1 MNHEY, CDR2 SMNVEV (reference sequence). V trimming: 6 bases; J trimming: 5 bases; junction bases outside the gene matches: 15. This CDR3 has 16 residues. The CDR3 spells CASSSPPGQVPHEQYF. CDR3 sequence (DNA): TGTGCCAGCAGCTCTCCCCCGGGACAGGTCCCCCACGAGCAGTACTTC.

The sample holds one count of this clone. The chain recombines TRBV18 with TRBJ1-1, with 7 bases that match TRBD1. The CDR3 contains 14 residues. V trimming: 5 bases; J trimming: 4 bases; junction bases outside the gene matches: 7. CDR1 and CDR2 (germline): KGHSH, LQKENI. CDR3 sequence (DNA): TGTGCCAGCTCAACCGACAGGGTAGGCACTGAAGCTTTCTTT. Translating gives CASSTDRVGTEAFF. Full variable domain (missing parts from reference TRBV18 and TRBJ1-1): NAGVMQNPRHLVRRRGQEARLRCSPMKGHSHVYWYRQLPEEGLKFMVYLQKENIIDESGMPKERFSAEFPKEGPSILRIQQVVRGDSAAYFCASSTDRVGTEAFFGQGTRLTVV.

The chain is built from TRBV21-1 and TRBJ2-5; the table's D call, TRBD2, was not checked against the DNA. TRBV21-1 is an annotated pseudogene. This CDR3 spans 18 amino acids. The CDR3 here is CASSKEGSGTPRLETQYF. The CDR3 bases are TGTGCCAGCAGCAAAGAGGGTAGCGGGACCCCTAGATTAGAGACCCAGTACTTC.

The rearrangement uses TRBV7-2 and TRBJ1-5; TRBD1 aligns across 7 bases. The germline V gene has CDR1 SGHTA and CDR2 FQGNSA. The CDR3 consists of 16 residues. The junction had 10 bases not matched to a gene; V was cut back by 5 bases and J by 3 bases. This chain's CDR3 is CASSTQTGLDNQPQHF. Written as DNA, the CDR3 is TGTGCCAGCAGCACCCAGACAGGGTTGGACAATCAGCCCCAGCATTTT.

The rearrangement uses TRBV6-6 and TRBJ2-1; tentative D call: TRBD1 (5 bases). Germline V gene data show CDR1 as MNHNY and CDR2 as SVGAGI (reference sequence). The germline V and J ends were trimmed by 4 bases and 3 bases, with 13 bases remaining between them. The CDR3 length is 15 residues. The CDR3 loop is CASSSRVQGYNEQFF. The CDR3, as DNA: TGTGCCAGCAGTTCCAGGGTTCAGGGCTACAATGAGCAGTTCTTC.

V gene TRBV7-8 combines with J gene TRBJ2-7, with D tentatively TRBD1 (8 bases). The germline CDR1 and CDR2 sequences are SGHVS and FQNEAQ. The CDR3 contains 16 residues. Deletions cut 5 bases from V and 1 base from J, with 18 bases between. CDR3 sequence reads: CASSPQGASGSYEQYF. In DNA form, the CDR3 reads TGTGCCAGCAGCCCGCAGGGGGCTAGCGGATCCTACGAGCAGTACTTC.

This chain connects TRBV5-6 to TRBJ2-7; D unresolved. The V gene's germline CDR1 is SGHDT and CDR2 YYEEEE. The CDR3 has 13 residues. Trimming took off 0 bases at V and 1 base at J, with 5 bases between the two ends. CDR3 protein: CASSLGRSYEQYF. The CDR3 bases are TGTGCCAGCAGCTTGGGCAGATCCTACGAGCAGTACTTC.

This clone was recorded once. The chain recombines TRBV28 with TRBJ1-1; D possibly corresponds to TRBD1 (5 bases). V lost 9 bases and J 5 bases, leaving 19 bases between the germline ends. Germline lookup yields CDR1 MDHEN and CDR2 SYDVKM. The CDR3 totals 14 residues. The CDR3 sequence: CASSGLGGLTEAFF. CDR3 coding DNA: TGTGCCAGTTCCGGGTTGGGGGGTTTAACTGAAGCTTTCTTT.

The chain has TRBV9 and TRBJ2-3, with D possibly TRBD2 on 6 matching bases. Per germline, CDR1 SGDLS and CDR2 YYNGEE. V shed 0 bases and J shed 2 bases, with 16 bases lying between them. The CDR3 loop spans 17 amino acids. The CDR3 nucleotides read TGTGCCAGCAGCGTAGGGACTAACCTCCTATTCACAGATACGCAGTATTTT. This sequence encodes CASSVGTNLLFTDTQYF.

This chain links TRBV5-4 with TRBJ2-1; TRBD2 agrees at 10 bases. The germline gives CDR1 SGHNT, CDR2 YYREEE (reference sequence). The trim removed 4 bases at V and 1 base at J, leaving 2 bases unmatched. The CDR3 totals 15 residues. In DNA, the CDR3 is TGTGCCAGCAGCCAGGGACTAGCGTCCTACAATGAGCAGTTCTTC. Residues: CASSQGLASYNEQFF.

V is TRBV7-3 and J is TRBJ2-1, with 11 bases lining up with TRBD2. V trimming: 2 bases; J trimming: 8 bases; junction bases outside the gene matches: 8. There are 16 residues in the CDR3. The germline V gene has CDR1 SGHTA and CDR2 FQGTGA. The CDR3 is CASSLGASGRSDEQFF. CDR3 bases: TGTGCCAGCAGCTTAGGGGCTAGCGGGAGGAGCGATGAGCAGTTCTTC.

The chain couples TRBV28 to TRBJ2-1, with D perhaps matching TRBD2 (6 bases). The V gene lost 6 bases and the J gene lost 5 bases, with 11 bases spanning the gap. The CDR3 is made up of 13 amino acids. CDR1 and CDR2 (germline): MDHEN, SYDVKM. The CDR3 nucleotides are TGTGCCAGCAGCCGAGGAGGGGACAATGAGCAGTTCTTC. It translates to CASSRGGDNEQFF.

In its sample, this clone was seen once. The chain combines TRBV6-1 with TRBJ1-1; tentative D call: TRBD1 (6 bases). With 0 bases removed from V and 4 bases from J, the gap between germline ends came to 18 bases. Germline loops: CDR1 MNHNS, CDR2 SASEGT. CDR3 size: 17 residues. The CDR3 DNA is TGTGCCAGCAGTGAAGCGGGGGTGGGGGGGGCTGTCACTGAAGCTTTCTTT. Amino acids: CASSEAGVGGAVTEAFF.

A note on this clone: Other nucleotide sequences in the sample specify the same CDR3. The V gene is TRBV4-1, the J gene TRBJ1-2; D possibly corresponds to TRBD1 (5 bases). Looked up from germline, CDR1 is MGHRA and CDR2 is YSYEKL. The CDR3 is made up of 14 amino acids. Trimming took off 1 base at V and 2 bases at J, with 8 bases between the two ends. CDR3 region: CASSQVRGNYGYTF. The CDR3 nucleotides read TGCGCCAGCAGCCAAGTCCGGGGGAACTATGGCTACACCTTC.

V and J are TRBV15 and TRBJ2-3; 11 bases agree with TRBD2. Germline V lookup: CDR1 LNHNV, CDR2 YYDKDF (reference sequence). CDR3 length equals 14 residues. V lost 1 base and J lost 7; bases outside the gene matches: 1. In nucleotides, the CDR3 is TGTGCCACCAGCAGAGCTAGCGGGAGGAATACGCAGTATTTT. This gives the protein CATSRASGRNTQYF.

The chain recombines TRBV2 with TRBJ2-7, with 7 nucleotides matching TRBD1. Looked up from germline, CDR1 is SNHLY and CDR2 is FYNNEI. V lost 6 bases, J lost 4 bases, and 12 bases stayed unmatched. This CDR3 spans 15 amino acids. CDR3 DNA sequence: TGTGCCAGCAGCCAAGACAGGGCCCCTAATTACGAGCAGTACTTC. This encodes CASSQDRAPNYEQYF.

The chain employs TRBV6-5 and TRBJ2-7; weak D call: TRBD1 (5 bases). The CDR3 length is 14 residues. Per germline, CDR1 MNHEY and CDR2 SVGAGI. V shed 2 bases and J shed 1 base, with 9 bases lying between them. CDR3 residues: CASSYTTASYEQYF. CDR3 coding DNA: TGTGCCAGCAGTTACACGACAGCTTCCTACGAGCAGTACTTC.

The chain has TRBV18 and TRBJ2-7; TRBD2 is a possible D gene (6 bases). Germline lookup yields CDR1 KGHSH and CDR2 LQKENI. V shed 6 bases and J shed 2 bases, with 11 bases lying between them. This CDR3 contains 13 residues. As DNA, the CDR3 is TGTGCCAGCTCTACTAGCAGCGCCTACGAGCAGTACTTC. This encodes CASSTSSAYEQYF.

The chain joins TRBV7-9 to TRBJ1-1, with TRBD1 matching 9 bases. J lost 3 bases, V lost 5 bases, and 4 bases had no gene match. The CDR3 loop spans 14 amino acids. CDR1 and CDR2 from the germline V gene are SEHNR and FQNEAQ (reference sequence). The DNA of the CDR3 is TGTGCCAGCAGCGCCGGACAGGGGTACACTGAAGCTTTCTTT. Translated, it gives CASSAGQGYTEAFF.

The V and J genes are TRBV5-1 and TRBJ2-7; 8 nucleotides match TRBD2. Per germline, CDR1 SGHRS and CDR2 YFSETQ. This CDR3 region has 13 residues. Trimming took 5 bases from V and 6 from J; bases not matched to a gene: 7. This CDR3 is CASSLGLATEQYF. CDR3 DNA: TGCGCCAGCAGTCTCGGACTAGCCACCGAGCAGTACTTC.

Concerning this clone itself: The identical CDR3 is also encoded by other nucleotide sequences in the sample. The CDR3 DNA sequence: TGTGCCTGGAGTGTACGGGGGAACACTGAAGCTTTCTTT. Protein product: CAWSVRGNTEAFF. The J gene is TRBJ1-1, the V gene TRBV30; unclear D gene. Trimming shortened V by 0 bases and J by 1 base, and 6 bases separated the two germline ends. This CDR3 region has 13 residues. The germline gives CDR1 GTSNPN, CDR2 SVGIG (reference sequence).

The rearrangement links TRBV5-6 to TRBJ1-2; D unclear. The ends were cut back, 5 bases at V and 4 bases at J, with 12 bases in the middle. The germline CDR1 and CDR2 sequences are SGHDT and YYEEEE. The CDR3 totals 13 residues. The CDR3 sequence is CASRSRSPYGYTF. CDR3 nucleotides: TGTGCCAGCAGATCCAGGTCTCCCTATGGCTACACCTTC.

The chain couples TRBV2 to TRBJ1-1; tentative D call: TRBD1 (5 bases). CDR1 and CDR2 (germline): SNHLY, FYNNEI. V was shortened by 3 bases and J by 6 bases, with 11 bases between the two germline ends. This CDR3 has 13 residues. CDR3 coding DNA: TGTGCCAGCAGTGACACCAGGGATCCTGAAGCTTTCTTT. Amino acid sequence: CASSDTRDPEAFF.

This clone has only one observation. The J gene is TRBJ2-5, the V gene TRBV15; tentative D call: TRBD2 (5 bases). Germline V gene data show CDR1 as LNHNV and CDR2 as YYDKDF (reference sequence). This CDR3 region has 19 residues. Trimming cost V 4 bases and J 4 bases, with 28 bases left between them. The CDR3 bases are TGTGCCACCAGCATAGGTCGGGGTTCATTGCTTCTCTCCAGAGAGACCCAGTACTTC. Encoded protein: CATSIGRGSLLLSRETQYF.

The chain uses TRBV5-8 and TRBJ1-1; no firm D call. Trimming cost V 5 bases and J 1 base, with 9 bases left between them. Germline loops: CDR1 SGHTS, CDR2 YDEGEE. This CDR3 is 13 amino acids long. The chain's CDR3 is CASSSETNTEAFF. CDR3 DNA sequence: TGTGCCAGCAGTTCGGAGACGAACACTGAAGCTTTCTTT.

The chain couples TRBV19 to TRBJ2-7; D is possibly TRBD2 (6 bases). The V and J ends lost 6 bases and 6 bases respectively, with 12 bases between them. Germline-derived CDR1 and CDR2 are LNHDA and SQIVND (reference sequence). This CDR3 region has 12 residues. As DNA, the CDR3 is TGTGCCAGTAGCGGCGGGAACGGCGAGCAGTACTTC. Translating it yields CASSGGNGEQYF.